Presented here are 30 T cell receptor beta chains from one specimen sequenced in a study of blood T cell repertoires in COVID-19. Only in-frame clones appear in the TCRdb table, and some are missing; sequencing was by immunoSEQ multiplex PCR. The top ten clones hold 0.7% to 0.85% of a sample with about 250,000 clones, approximately 85% of them seen once. Sequencing was performed on peripheral blood. Every receptor here comes from a woman in her 30s with acute or convalescent COVID-19.

The chain combines TRBV6-1 with TRBJ2-7; D is unclear. V lost 0 bases to trimming and J lost 6 bases, with 9 bases between them. This CDR3 is 13 amino acids long. Per the germline V gene, CDR1 is MNHNS and CDR2 is SASEGT. This chain's CDR3 is CASSEALMAEQYF. CDR3 in DNA: TGTGCCAGCAGTGAAGCGCTCATGGCCGAGCAGTACTTC.

The table lists this clone with a count of one. The chain is built from TRBV6-1 and TRBJ1-2; D gene ambiguous. The CDR3 spans 14 residues. Per the germline V gene, CDR1 is MNHNS and CDR2 is SASEGT. Between the trimmed V and J ends, which lost 2 bases and 3 bases, there was a span of 10 bases. CDR3 in amino acids: CASSESLRYYGYTF. The CDR3 DNA sequence: TGTGCCAGCAGTGAAAGTCTACGGTACTATGGCTACACCTTC.

This clone was picked up one time. This rearrangement joins TRBV2 to TRBJ1-6, with D possibly matching TRBD1 (6 bases). CDR3 length: 15 amino acids. Looked up from germline, CDR1 is SNHLY and CDR2 is FYNNEI. V dropped 6 bases and J dropped 6 bases, with 15 bases sitting between them. In nucleotides, the CDR3 is TGTGCCAGCAGACCGTCCGGGACACTTAATTCACCCCTCCACTTT. Protein: CASRPSGTLNSPLHF.

In its sample, this clone was seen once. V and J are TRBV7-2 and TRBJ2-3; a weak D match, TRBD2 (6 bases). The CDR3 consists of 16 residues. The V end was cut by 5 bases, the J end by 1 base, with 16 bases between. The germline gives CDR1 SGHTA, CDR2 FQGNSA. CDR3 DNA: TGTGCCAGCAGCCCCGACCGGGGAGGTCGCACAGATACGCAGTATTTT. Amino acid sequence: CASSPDRGGRTDTQYF.

The chain links TRBV11-2 to TRBJ2-1, with unresolved D. V lost 3 bases to trimming and J lost 0 bases, with 9 bases between them. Per germline, CDR1 SGHAT and CDR2 FQNNGV. This CDR3 has 15 amino acids. In DNA form, the CDR3 reads TGTGCCAGCAGCTTGTCCCGGAGCTCCTACAATGAGCAGTTCTTC. Amino acid sequence: CASSLSRSSYNEQFF.

This chain uses TRBV30 with TRBJ1-1; 8 nucleotides agree with TRBD1. Germline V lookup: CDR1 GTSNPN, CDR2 SVGIG (reference sequence). V shed 2 bases and J 3 bases; nucleotides not matched to a gene: 5. CDR3 length: 14 residues. This chain's CDR3 is CAWSRNRGYTEAFF. The CDR3 nucleotides are TGTGCCTGGAGTCGAAACAGGGGGTACACTGAAGCTTTCTTT.

V gene TRBV3-1 (or the pseudogene TRBV3-2) combines with J gene TRBJ1-2; D gene unclear. This CDR3 region has 13 residues. Germline CDR1 is LGHDT and CDR2 is YNNKEL (reference sequence). The ends were cut back, 1 base at V and 5 bases at J, with 8 bases in the middle. Here the CDR3 reads CASSQVCGYGYTF. The CDR3 DNA follows: TGTGCCAGCAGCCAAGTCTGCGGGTATGGCTACACCTTC.

V is TRBV18 and J is TRBJ1-5; 7 bases agree with TRBD1. CDR1 and CDR2 (germline): KGHSH, LQKENI. This CDR3 comprises 14 residues. The trim removed 4 bases at V and 2 bases at J, leaving 2 bases unmatched. The CDR3 DNA reads as TGTGCCAGCTCACGTACAGGGGGCAATCAGCCCCAGCATTTT. The encoded protein is CASSRTGGNQPQHF.

V usage is TRBV2 and J usage is TRBJ2-3; 10 nucleotides line up with TRBD1. CDR3 size: 17 residues. Trimming took 8 bases from V and 0 from J; bases not matched to a gene: 11. Looked up from germline, CDR1 is SNHLY and CDR2 is FYNNEI. The CDR3 here is CASGTGDIDSSTDTQYF. DNA of the CDR3: TGTGCCAGCGGGACAGGGGACATCGATTCTAGCACAGATACGCAGTATTTT.

This sequence joins TRBV19 and TRBJ2-5, with 13 bases fitting TRBD2. Germline V lookup: CDR1 LNHDA, CDR2 SQIVND (reference sequence). Germline trimming cut 4 bases from V and 5 bases from J; bases unmatched to any gene: 7. The CDR3 runs to 16 residues. The CDR3 sequence is CASSTRRLAGGETQYF. The CDR3 nucleotides are TGTGCCAGTAGTACCCGAAGACTAGCGGGAGGTGAGACCCAGTACTTC.

This chain joins TRBV5-4 and TRBJ2-1, with 7 nucleotides matching TRBD2. J lost 7 bases, V lost 4 bases, and 11 bases had no gene match. From germline, CDR1 is SGHNT and CDR2 YYREEE (reference sequence). This CDR3 comprises 15 residues. CDR3 residues: CASSPRSGIPNEQFF. The CDR3 DNA follows: TGTGCCAGCAGCCCAAGGAGCGGGATTCCAAATGAGCAGTTCTTC.

This clone has ten or more counts. The chain carries TRBV7-3 and TRBJ1-5; no clear D. CDR3 length equals 14 residues. CDR1 and CDR2 from the germline V gene are SGHTA and FQGTGA. V was cut by 2 bases and J by 2 bases, with 7 bases left in between. CDR3 amino acids: CASSLSGGNQPQHF. The CDR3 nucleotides are TGTGCCAGCAGCTTATCAGGTGGCAATCAGCCCCAGCATTTT.

J is TRBJ1-5 and V is TRBV28; 10 nucleotides match TRBD1. V shed 5 bases, J shed 6 bases, and the junction held 10 bases outside the gene matches. The V gene's germline CDR1 is MDHEN and CDR2 SYDVKM. The CDR3 spans 16 residues. Here the CDR3 reads CASSQPPGQGRQPQHF. CDR3 in DNA: TGTGCCAGCAGTCAACCTCCGGGACAGGGGCGTCAGCCCCAGCATTTT.

The chain recombines TRBV15 with TRBJ2-7; unclear D gene. CDR1 is LNHNV, CDR2 YYDKDF, per germline (reference sequence). The length of the CDR3 is 13 residues. V was pared by 0 bases and J by 4 bases, with 7 bases between. This CDR3 is CATSRDATYEQYF. CDR3 coding DNA: TGTGCCACCAGCAGAGATGCCACTTACGAGCAGTACTTC.

This clone was detected only once. CDR3: CASSMDRVIGEAFF. The DNA of the CDR3 is TGCGCCAGCAGCATGGACAGGGTCATAGGTGAAGCTTTCTTT. This chain links TRBV4-3 with TRBJ1-1; 8 bases agree with TRBD1. Germline CDR1 reads LGHNA; CDR2 reads YSLEER. After removal of 5 bases from V and 7 bases from J, the junction contained 9 bases not matched to a gene. The CDR3 extends over 14 amino acids.

This chain joins TRBV18 and TRBJ2-3, with 9 positions matching TRBD2. Germline lookup yields CDR1 KGHSH and CDR2 LQKENI. This CDR3 spans 15 amino acids. The J segment lost 2 bases and the V segment lost 5 bases, leaving 5 bases of the junction unmatched. CDR3 in DNA: TGTGCCAGCTCATTGACTAGCGGACCCACAGATACGCAGTATTTT. This gives the protein CASSLTSGPTDTQYF.

V and J are TRBV19 and TRBJ2-2; 10 bases align to TRBD2. CDR1 and CDR2 (germline): LNHDA, SQIVND (reference sequence). V lost 2 bases, J lost 1 base, and 10 bases stayed unmatched. The CDR3 sequence is 19 residues long. This chain's CDR3 is CASSIYLAGVAQNTGELFF. The DNA of the CDR3 is TGTGCCAGTAGTATATATCTAGCGGGAGTTGCTCAGAACACCGGGGAGCTGTTTTTT.

The rearrangement joins TRBV5-4 to TRBJ2-1; 10 bases are shared with TRBD2. V lost 0 bases and J lost 4; bases outside the gene matches: 4. The CDR3 runs to 16 residues. Germline V gives CDR1 SGHNT, CDR2 YYREEE (reference sequence). CDR3 sequence (DNA): TGTGCCAGCAGCTTGGGGACTAGCGGAGGTTACAATGAGCAGTTCTTC. Its translation is CASSLGTSGGYNEQFF.

The chain carries TRBV30 and TRBJ1-2, with D hard to call. Germline V gene lookup returns CDR1 GTSNPN and CDR2 SVGIG (reference sequence). V dropped 0 bases and J dropped 2 bases, with 10 bases sitting between them. The CDR3 is 14 amino acids. In DNA form, the CDR3 reads TGTGCCTGGAGTGTACGACTGACGAACTATGGCTACACCTTC. It encodes CAWSVRLTNYGYTF.

The chain links TRBV24-1 to TRBJ2-5; TRBD1 agrees at 9 bases. The junction had 7 bases not matched to a gene; V was cut back by 7 bases and J by 2 bases. Germline CDR1 and CDR2: KGHDR and SFDVKD. The CDR3 is 15 amino acids. CDR3 loop: CATSLEGQGQETQYF. For the CDR3, the DNA is TGTGCCACCAGCCTTGAGGGACAGGGACAAGAGACCCAGTACTTC.

The chain carries TRBV6-5 and TRBJ1-5; D is unclear. From germline, CDR1 is MNHEY and CDR2 SVGAGI. The CDR3 length is 14 residues. The ends were cut back, 6 bases at V and 6 bases at J, with 15 bases in the middle. CDR3 residues: CASRNRAEVQPQHF. As DNA, the CDR3 is TGTGCCAGCAGGAATCGGGCGGAGGTTCAGCCCCAGCATTTT.

The V gene is TRBV4-1, the J gene TRBJ1-3; D is possibly TRBD1 (5 bases). V was clipped by 0 bases and J by 10 bases, with 10 bases between them. There are 13 residues in the CDR3. The germline CDR1 and CDR2 sequences are MGHRA and YSYEKL. Here the CDR3 reads CASSQEGVETIYF. CDR3 DNA: TGCGCCAGCAGCCAAGAAGGGGTGGAGACCATATATTTT.

The genes are TRBV27 and TRBJ2-3; 12 bases fit TRBD2. Germline loops: CDR1 MNHEY, CDR2 SMNVEV (reference sequence). Unmatched junction bases numbered 1, after V lost 3 bases and J lost 0 bases. The CDR3 extends over 16 amino acids. The DNA for the CDR3 is TGTGCCAGCAGTTTGGGGACTAGCGGGAGCACAGATACGCAGTATTTT. This gives the protein CASSLGTSGSTDTQYF.

The CDR3 DNA follows: TGTGCCAGCAGCTTAGAGCCTTATAGCAATCAGCCCCAGCATTTT. It codes for CASSLEPYSNQPQHF. The J gene is TRBJ1-5, the V gene TRBV7-2; D not resolved. Germline lookup yields CDR1 SGHTA and CDR2 FQGNSA. Trimming left V 1 base short and J 0 bases short, with 7 bases between. This CDR3 is built from 15 residues. Drawing the rest from reference TRBV7-2 and TRBJ1-5, the complete variable domain is GAGVSQSPSNKVTEKGKDVELRCDPISGHTALYWYRQSLGQGLEFLIYFQGNSAPDKSGLPSDRFSAERTGGSVSTLTIQRTQQEDSAVYLCASSLEPYSNQPQHFGDGTRLSIL.

The V and J genes are TRBV5-1 and TRBJ1-4; D may be TRBD1 (6 bases). V was shortened by 1 base and J by 6 bases, with 7 bases between the two germline ends. The germline V gene encodes CDR1 SGHRS and CDR2 YFSETQ. CDR3 size: 13 residues. The CDR3 bases are TGCGCCAGCAGCTTGACAGGGTATGAAAAACTGTTTTTT. The encoded protein is CASSLTGYEKLFF.

Only a few counts were recorded for this clone. The chain carries TRBV6-6 and TRBJ2-1, with 14 positions matching TRBD2. With 7 bases clipped from V and 9 bases from J, the junction kept 5 bases outside the gene matches. The CDR3 has 14 residues. Germline assignment: CDR1 MNHNY and CDR2 SVGAGI (reference sequence). The DNA of the CDR3 is TGTGCCAGCACTGGACTAGCGGGAGGTTCTGAGCAGTTCTTC. Its translation is CASTGLAGGSEQFF.

The chain's CDR3 is CANKRGRGPTEAFF. The CDR3 region has the DNA TGTGCCAACAAAAGAGGCAGGGGCCCAACTGAAGCTTTCTTT. The V and J genes are TRBV6-5 and TRBJ1-1, with D perhaps TRBD1 (6 bases). Trimming removed 10 bases at V and 5 bases at J, with 20 bases between. This CDR3 has 14 residues. The germline V gene encodes CDR1 MNHEY and CDR2 SVGAGI.

The rearrangement uses TRBV19 and TRBJ2-1; 9 nucleotides line up with TRBD1. CDR1 is LNHDA and CDR2 is SQIVND in the germline V gene (reference sequence). With V trimmed by 4 bases and J by 0 bases, 4 bases remained unmatched. This CDR3 is built from 16 residues. The CDR3, as DNA: TGTGCCAGTAGTAAGGGGACAGGGCTCTCCTACAATGAGCAGTTCTTC. Residues: CASSKGTGLSYNEQFF.

The V call is TRBV10-3, the J call TRBJ2-5; TRBD2 aligns across 8 bases. CDR1 and CDR2 (germline): ENHRY, SYGVKD. The CDR3 spans 13 residues. Unmatched junction bases numbered 5, after V lost 6 bases and J lost 5 bases. CDR3 DNA: TGTGCCATCAGCCAGACTAGCGCGGAGACCCAGTACTTC. It is translated as CAISQTSAETQYF.

The chain couples TRBV6-5 to TRBJ2-1; D is perhaps TRBD1 (6 bases). This CDR3 is built from 14 residues. Germline V gene sequence: CDR1 MNHEY, CDR2 SVGAGI. Trimming took 6 bases from V and 0 from J, leaving 9 bases between them. Here the CDR3 reads CASRARGSYNEQFF. The CDR3 DNA reads as TGTGCCAGCAGGGCCAGGGGCTCCTACAATGAGCAGTTCTTC.